One sample yielded the 7 T cell receptor beta chains listed below, sequenced in a study of blood T cells in healthy people across ages. The second PCR ran roughly 6 to 11 cycles with a sample-barcoded 5' primer and J-beta primers. One entry per CDR3 protein results from TCRdb running MiXCR on the 5' RACE reads. The table has roughly 1,500,000 distinct CDR3 sequences, about 31% seen once. The sequencing input was blood. The receptors were sampled from a woman aged 25-40 years in good health.

The rearrangement uses TRBV4-1 and TRBJ2-1; 9 bases align to TRBD2. This CDR3 spans 16 amino acids. Losses at the gene ends were 0 bases for V and 9 bases for J; bases not matched to a gene: 9. Germline CDR1 is MGHRA and CDR2 is YSYEKL. CDR3 nucleotides: TGCGCCAGCAGCCAAGATCAGGTGTCTAGCGGGATTGAGCAGTTCTTC. Its translation is CASSQDQVSSGIEQFF.

In its sample, this clonotype was seen many times. This chain joins TRBV20-1 and TRBJ2-5; D not certain. The CDR3 consists of 12 residues. Germline V gene data show CDR1 as DFQATT and CDR2 as SNEGSKA (reference sequence). V was shortened by 6 bases and J by 5 bases, with 13 bases between the two germline ends. The CDR3 bases are TGCAGTGCCGGTCCCGGTGGGGAGACCCAGTACTTC. Protein: CSAGPGGETQYF.

The chain carries TRBV7-9 and TRBJ2-5; 9 bases map to TRBD2. CDR1 SEHNR and CDR2 FQNEAQ come from the germline V gene (reference sequence). V was pared by 2 bases and J by 2 bases, with 6 bases of the junction left unmatched. CDR3 length equals 16 residues. The CDR3 spells CASSLPSGIGQETQYF. CDR3 nucleotide sequence: TGTGCCAGCAGCTTACCTAGCGGGATTGGGCAAGAGACCCAGTACTTC.

This clonotype was seen a few times. CDR3 sequence: CASSFSAVPLAGSYEQYF. Here the CDR3 DNA reads TGTGCCAGCAGTTTCTCTGCTGTTCCACTAGCGGGATCCTACGAGCAGTACTTC. The chain recombines TRBV27 with TRBJ2-7; 10 positions match TRBD2. V was clipped by 3 bases and J by 1 base; unmatched bases: 12. The V gene's germline CDR1 is MNHEY and CDR2 SMNVEV (reference sequence). The CDR3 is 18 residues long.

This clonotype was recorded at least ten times. CDR3 in DNA: TGTGCCAGCAGCTTAGGCGGGAGGGGTTACAATGAGCAGTTCTTC. The encoded protein is CASSLGGRGYNEQFF. The V and J genes are TRBV11-1 and TRBJ2-1, with 9 bases matching TRBD2. This CDR3 spans 15 amino acids. Trimming took 1 base from V and 4 from J; bases not matched to a gene: 2. The germline V gene has CDR1 SGHAT and CDR2 FQDESV (reference sequence).

The chain carries TRBV28 and TRBJ1-2; D call uncertain. The CDR3 is made up of 14 amino acids. CDR1 and CDR2 (germline): MDHEN, SYDVKM. The V gene lost 3 bases and the J gene lost 1 base, with 9 bases spanning the gap. The CDR3 here is CASSLSRINYGYTF. The CDR3 nucleotides read TGTGCCAGCAGTTTGTCCCGAATTAACTATGGCTACACCTTC.

This clonotype has at least ten counts. The gene calls are TRBV12-3 or TRBV12-4 and TRBJ2-5; maybe TRBD1 (6 bases). The V end lost 6 bases, the J end lost 3 bases, and 14 bases lay between the germline ends. The length of the CDR3 is 14 residues. The CDR3 spells CASRHRVLEETQYF. The CDR3 bases are TGTGCCAGCAGGCACAGGGTTTTGGAAGAGACCCAGTACTTC.